The 20 T cell receptor beta chains below were found in one sample sequenced in a study of graft-versus-host responses after intestinal transplantation. Tissue processing of the graft released intraepithelial and lamina propria lymphocytes from it. TCRdb's table, derived via immunoSEQ multiplex PCR, lists solely in-frame clones and lacks some. The table lists about 14,000 clones, around 77% of them singletons. The sample in question was ileum tissue, obtained approximately 27 days after intestinal transplant. The receptors here all came from a human patient who received an intestinal transplant, so some T cells may come from the graft donor.

V and J are TRBV15 and TRBJ2-3; 7 bases align to TRBD2. The junction had 5 bases not matched to a gene; V was cut back by 5 bases and J by 6 bases. The CDR3 is 13 residues long. Germline CDR1 LNHNV, CDR2 YYDKDF (reference sequence). Written as DNA, the CDR3 is TGTGCCACCAGCTCGACTAGCTCCGATACGCAGTATTTT. Encoded protein: CATSSTSSDTQYF.

This chain uses TRBV30 with TRBJ1-4; maybe TRBD1 (6 bases). Germline-derived CDR1 and CDR2 are GTSNPN and SVGIG (reference sequence). V was clipped by 0 bases and J by 8 bases, with 13 bases between them. The CDR3 covers 14 residues. The DNA of the CDR3 is TGTGCCTGGAGTGTAGAACAGGGATTCGAAAAACTGTTTTTT. Encoded protein: CAWSVEQGFEKLFF. Full variable domain (remainder filled in from reference TRBV30 and TRBJ1-4): SQTIHQWPATLVQPVGSPLSLECTVEGTSNPNLYWYRQAAGRGLQLLFYSVGIGQISSEVPQNLSASRPQDRQFILSSKKLLLSDSGFYLCAWSVEQGFEKLFFGSGTQLSVL.

This rearrangement joins TRBV7-2 to TRBJ1-1, with 8 bases identical to TRBD1. Germline loops: CDR1 SGHTA, CDR2 FQGNSA. The length of the CDR3 is 13 residues. Germline trimming cut 5 bases from V and 10 bases from J; bases unmatched to any gene: 9. The CDR3 DNA reads TGTGCCAGCAGCAAATACAGGGGGATCGGAGCTTTCTTT. It encodes CASSKYRGIGAFF. The complete variable domain, with remaining parts taken from reference TRBV7-2 and TRBJ1-1, reads GAGVSQSPSNKVTEKGKDVELRCDPISGHTALYWYRQSLGQGLEFLIYFQGNSAPDKSGLPSDRFSAERTGGSVSTLTIQRTQQEDSAVYLCASSKYRGIGAFFGQGTRLTVV.

This clone was counted once. The chain uses TRBV6-4 and TRBJ2-1, with a tentative D call TRBD2 (7 bases). Trimming pared 2 bases from V and 6 bases from J, leaving 14 bases between. The germline V gene encodes CDR1 MRHNA and CDR2 SNTAGT. This CDR3 spans 15 amino acids. The CDR3 nucleotides read TGTGCCAGCAGTGACGGCGGGGGCGCGATCAATGAGCAGTTCTTC. As protein: CASSDGGGAINEQFF.

V gene TRBV6-5 combines with J gene TRBJ2-3; tentative D call: TRBD1 (5 bases). Germline V gene lookup returns CDR1 MNHEY and CDR2 SVGAGI. The V gene lost 4 bases and the J gene lost 3 bases, with 8 bases spanning the gap. This CDR3 spans 13 amino acids. CDR3 nucleotides: TGTGCCAGCAGTTTACAGGCAACAGATACGCAGTATTTT. Its translation: CASSLQATDTQYF.

The CDR3 spells CASSLNRDRRYNEQFF. CDR3 coding DNA: TGTGCCAGCAGCTTGAACCGGGACAGAAGGTACAATGAGCAGTTCTTC. The chain joins TRBV7-6 to TRBJ2-1; 7 positions match TRBD1. The CDR3 sequence is 16 residues long. V lost 3 bases to trimming and J lost 4 bases; unmatched junction nucleotides: 9. Germline CDR1 and CDR2: SGHVS and FNYEAQ.

The chain recombines TRBV7-2 with TRBJ1-6; D uncertain. This CDR3 contains 14 residues. Germline V CDR1 and CDR2: SGHTA, FQGNSA. Between the trimmed V and J ends, which lost 2 bases and 11 bases, there was a span of 13 bases. The CDR3 DNA follows: TGTGCCAGCAGCTTAACCAGCGTATCCCCACCCCTCCACTTT. Its protein is CASSLTSVSPPLHF.

The rearrangement joins TRBV4-3 to TRBJ1-1; TRBD1 matches at 8 bases. The CDR3 is 16 amino acids. Germline V gene data show CDR1 as LGHNA and CDR2 as YSLEER. V lost 1 base to trimming and J lost 0 bases; unmatched junction nucleotides: 4. This CDR3 is CASSQAAGGLNTEAFF. Here the CDR3 DNA reads TGCGCCAGCAGCCAAGCGGCAGGGGGCCTGAACACTGAAGCTTTCTTT.

The rearrangement links TRBV6-5 to TRBJ2-7, with a weak D call TRBD1 (6 bases). Between the trimmed V and J ends, which lost 0 bases and 7 bases, there was a span of 16 bases. This CDR3 has 15 amino acids. Germline V lookup: CDR1 MNHEY, CDR2 SVGAGI. In DNA, the CDR3 is TGTGCCAGCAGTTACTCGGGTCCAGGGGCCGAGGAGCAGTACGTC. It specifies CASSYSGPGAEEQYV.

The chain uses TRBV5-1 and TRBJ1-2; weak D call: TRBD1 (5 bases). Germline assignment: CDR1 SGHRS and CDR2 YFSETQ. The CDR3 runs 14 residues. V lost 0 bases, J lost 3 bases, and 9 bases lay in between. CDR3 loop: CASSLVTGDYGYTF. The CDR3 DNA reads as TGCGCCAGCAGCTTGGTAACAGGCGACTATGGCTACACCTTC.

The sample holds a few counts of this clone. This rearrangement joins TRBV5-5 to TRBJ2-7; 8 nucleotides align to TRBD2. This CDR3 has 14 amino acids. Per germline, CDR1 SGHKS and CDR2 YYEKEE (reference sequence). V gave up 4 bases and J gave up 2 bases; unmatched junction bases: 5. The CDR3 coding sequence is TGTGCCAGCAGCCGCCGGGAGGGGGCCTACGAGCAGTACGTC. Encoded protein: CASSRREGAYEQYV.

As DNA, the CDR3 is TGTGCCAGCAGTTTAGAGACAGGGCGTTCACCCCTCCACTTT. Protein: CASSLETGRSPLHF. The chain has TRBV27 and TRBJ1-6, with 7 bases matching TRBD1. Germline values: CDR1 MNHEY, CDR2 SMNVEV (reference sequence). CDR3 length equals 14 residues. V shed 2 bases and J 9 bases; nucleotides not matched to a gene: 4.

The chain carries TRBV28 and TRBJ2-7; D might be TRBD2 (6 bases). V dropped 4 bases and J dropped 3 bases, with 19 bases sitting between them. Germline CDR1 reads MDHEN; CDR2 reads SYDVKM. This CDR3 is built from 16 residues. Here the CDR3 reads CASSSMGGQPFYEQYV. The CDR3 coding sequence is TGTGCCAGCAGTTCCATGGGGGGTCAACCTTTCTACGAGCAGTACGTC.

The chain joins TRBV27 to TRBJ2-1; no reliable D call. Deletions cut 4 bases from V and 9 bases from J, with 7 bases between. The CDR3 consists of 11 residues. Per the germline V gene, CDR1 is MNHEY and CDR2 is SMNVEV (reference sequence). The CDR3 region has the DNA TGTGCCAGCAGTTCATCCCTTGAGCAGTTCTTC. Translation: CASSSSLEQFF.

The chain uses TRBV28 and TRBJ2-7, with D perhaps TRBD1 (5 bases). The CDR3 has 16 residues. V dropped 5 bases and J dropped 6 bases, with 23 bases sitting between them. Germline CDR1 reads MDHEN; CDR2 reads SYDVKM. CDR3 loop: CASSPPGEGASAEQYV. CDR3 nucleotides: TGTGCCAGCAGTCCCCCCGGTGAAGGGGCGTCCGCCGAGCAGTACGTC.

This sequence joins TRBV11-3 and TRBJ1-3, with 9 bases identical to TRBD1. J gave up 1 base and V 0 bases, and 7 bases lay outside the gene matches. CDR3 size: 18 residues. The germline V gene encodes CDR1 SGHNT and CDR2 YENEEA. The CDR3 protein is CASSLEAGTGLSGNTIYF. CDR3 DNA: TGTGCCAGCAGCTTAGAAGCCGGGACAGGGCTTTCTGGAAACACCATATATTTT.

Here the CDR3 DNA reads TGTGCCTGGAGTAGTAAGGGGGACTACACCTTC. This codes for CAWSSKGDYTF. This chain joins TRBV30 and TRBJ1-2; D may be TRBD1 (6 bases). The CDR3 has 11 amino acids. Germline V gene data show CDR1 as GTSNPN and CDR2 as SVGIG (reference sequence). V was pared by 2 bases and J by 10 bases, with 11 bases between.

The CDR3 spells CASSEYAGNEKLFF. The CDR3 bases are TGTGCCAGCAGTGAATATGCAGGGAACGAAAAACTGTTTTTT. The V gene is TRBV6-1, the J gene TRBJ1-4; D is possibly TRBD1 (5 bases). The CDR3 extends over 14 amino acids. Germline loops: CDR1 MNHNS, CDR2 SASEGT. V lost 2 bases and J 8 bases, leaving 12 bases between the germline ends.

This clone was counted only a few times. V is TRBV6-1 and J is TRBJ1-2; D is unclear. Germline-derived CDR1 and CDR2 are MNHNS and SASEGT. V dropped 1 base and J dropped 4 bases, with 13 bases sitting between them. The CDR3 runs to 15 residues. The CDR3 here is CASSEEIGGVYGYTF. CDR3 coding DNA: TGTGCCAGCAGTGAAGAGATCGGCGGGGTCTATGGCTACACCTTC.

V gene TRBV18 combines with J gene TRBJ1-1, with 9 bases identical to TRBD1. Per germline, CDR1 KGHSH and CDR2 LQKENI. The CDR3 has 16 residues. With 3 bases clipped from V and 4 bases from J, the junction kept 9 bases outside the gene matches. The CDR3 region has the DNA TGTGCCAGCTCACCTCACAGGGGGCGAGTTGGCACTGAAGCTTTCTTT. This codes for CASSPHRGRVGTEAFF.